This T cell receptor (beta chain) emerged from a study of CD8 T cells in ankylosing spondylitis (dated 2017 in TCRdb). For context, the study as a whole: The study profiled T cell receptor beta repertoires in healthy donors and ankylosing spondylitis patients to find disease-linked TCR variants. The full study cohort comprised 25 ankylosing spondylitis patients and approximately 100 healthy donors. Peripheral blood was sampled, and synovial fluid was also collected from ankylosing spondylitis patients.

TCRdb names Illumina HiSeq 2500 as the instrument used. Quantitative 5'-RACE with molecular barcodes was used to prepare TCR beta libraries. The paper's data handling went like this. To identify disease-linked TCR variants, a new computational method was used, one built on a probabilistic model of VDJ rearrangement. TCRdb reran the public reads through fastp at Q25 and MiXCR, keeping productive beta chains. Identical CDR3 proteins give one entry, which carries the most common genes and DNA. These V and J calls derive from TCRdb rather than the authors' analysis. In this sample the table shows about 240,000 distinct CDR3 sequences, approximately 9% of which occur a single time. The ten biggest clones cover almost 7% of the sample. From the germline V gene (reference sequence), CDR1 is DFQATT and CDR2 is SNEGSKA. There are 15 amino acids in the CDR3, from cysteine to phenylalanine inclusive. The retained sequence is limited to the CDR3, 45 bases, with the frame set at the first base. The junction shows trimming of 3 bases on V and 2 bases on J, and the gene matches do not reach 9 bases of it.

Results and caveats for the whole study, not just this receptor: The disease-linked clones showed a CD8+ phenotype and occurred at relatively low frequencies in peripheral blood. A TCR beta motif of about eight highly homologous amino acid variants appeared characteristic of blood from ankylosing spondylitis patients. The disease-linked clones were reported as significantly enriched in matched synovial fluid samples from ankylosing spondylitis patients. Some motif variants were previously reported in synovial fluid and blood of reactive arthritis patients, suggesting common disease-initiation mechanisms.

At least ten counts were recorded for this clonotype. Its binding antigen is unknown. No much larger clonotype is one base removed from it; base qualities were not supplied. The sequence came from a male donor with ankylosing spondylitis or in good health (not recorded which). This chain joins TRBV20-1 to TRBJ2-5; the central 7 bases match TRBD2. The material sequenced was blood, either unsorted or a sorted T cell fraction (not recorded which). The CDR3 is CSASRAGSGQETQYF. The DNA sequence is given as TGCAGTGCTAGTCGCGCGGGTAGCGGGCAAGAGACCCAGTACTTC.